This TCR beta chain was observed in a study of OX40 agonist ivuxolimab in advanced cancers. After removal of 7 bases from V and 2 bases from J, the junction contained 7 bases not matched to a gene. Germline loops: CDR1 SGHTA, CDR2 FQGNSA. The CDR3 has 14 residues. Clones were sequenced by immunoSEQ multiplex PCR, and TCRdb holds only the in-frame ones, with some missing. This table holds some 44,000 clones, around 85% found once. This sample comprised CD4+ or CD8+ T cells sorted from blood, obtained in a trial of the OX40 agonist ivuxolimab. The receptor's source is an adult with an advanced solid tumor such as melanoma, head and neck, liver or kidney cancer. The J gene is TRBJ2-5, the V gene TRBV7-2; 7 bases match TRBD2. The CDR3 loop is CASKLALTQETQYF. CDR3 coding DNA: TGTGCCAGCAAACTAGCGCTTACTCAAGAGACCCAGTACTTC.